This T cell receptor beta chain was captured in a study of cytomegalovirus exposure and HLA in healthy donors. In the study overall: The 100 to 150 validation repertoires were reported in a later analysis to have been generated on the same platform as the 666 first-cohort repertoires. Overall study results and limits: Using the classifier, cytomegalovirus status was reportedly diagnosed with high specificity and sensitivity. Most TCR sequences proved rare, with some public TCRs found in many donors.

As concerns this clone: Its antigen remains unknown.

Produced via immunoSEQ multiplex PCR; TCRdb's table is partial and in-frame only. The repertoire holds about 95,000 clones, with around 85% as singletons. The donors were members of the validation cohort, which comprised 120 subjects and was separate from the first cohort of roughly 700 subjects. The TCR originated in a young man in good health and CMV-seropositive. The sequencing sample was made of PBMCs.

This CDR3 is CASANNEGWGEQFF. CDR3 nucleotide sequence: TGTGCCAGCGCAAACAACGAGGGTTGGGGTGAGCAGTTCTTC. This sequence joins TRBV27 and TRBJ2-1; the D gene is possibly TRBD2 (5 bases). Germline V gene lookup returns CDR1 MNHEY and CDR2 SMNVEV (reference sequence). This CDR3 comprises 14 residues. V was trimmed by 8 bases and J by 9 bases, leaving 20 bases between them.